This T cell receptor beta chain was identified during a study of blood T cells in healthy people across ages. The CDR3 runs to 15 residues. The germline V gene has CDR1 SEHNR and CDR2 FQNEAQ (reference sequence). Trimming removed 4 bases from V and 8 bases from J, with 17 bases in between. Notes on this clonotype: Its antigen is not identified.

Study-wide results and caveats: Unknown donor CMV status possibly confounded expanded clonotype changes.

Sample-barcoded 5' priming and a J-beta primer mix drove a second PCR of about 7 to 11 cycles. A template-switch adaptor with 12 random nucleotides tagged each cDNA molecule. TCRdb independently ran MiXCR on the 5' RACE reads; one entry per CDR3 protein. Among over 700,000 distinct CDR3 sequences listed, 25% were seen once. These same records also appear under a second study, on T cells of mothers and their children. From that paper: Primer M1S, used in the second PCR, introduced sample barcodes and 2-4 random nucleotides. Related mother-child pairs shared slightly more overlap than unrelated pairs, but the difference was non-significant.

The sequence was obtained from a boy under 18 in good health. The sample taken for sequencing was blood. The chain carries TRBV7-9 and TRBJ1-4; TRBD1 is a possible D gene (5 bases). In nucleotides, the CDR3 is TGTGCCAGCAGCTCCGGGATTTCTGGGGGAGAAAAACTGTTTTTT. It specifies CASSSGISGGEKLFF.